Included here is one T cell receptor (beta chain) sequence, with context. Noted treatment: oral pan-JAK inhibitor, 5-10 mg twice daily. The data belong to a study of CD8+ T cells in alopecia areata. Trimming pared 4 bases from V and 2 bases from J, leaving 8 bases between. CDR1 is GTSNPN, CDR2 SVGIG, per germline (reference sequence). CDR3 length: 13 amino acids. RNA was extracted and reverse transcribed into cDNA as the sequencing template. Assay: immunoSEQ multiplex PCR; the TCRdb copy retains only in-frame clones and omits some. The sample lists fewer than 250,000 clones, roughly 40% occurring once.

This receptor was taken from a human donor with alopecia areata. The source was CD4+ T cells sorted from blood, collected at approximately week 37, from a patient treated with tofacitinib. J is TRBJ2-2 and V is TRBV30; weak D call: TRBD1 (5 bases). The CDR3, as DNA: TGTGCCTGGACCCAGGGTAACACCGGGGAGCTGTTTTTT. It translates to CAWTQGNTGELFF. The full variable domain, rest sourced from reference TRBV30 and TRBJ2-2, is SQTIHQWPATLVQPVGSPLSLECTVEGTSNPNLYWYRQAAGRGLQLLFYSVGIGQISSEVPQNLSASRPQDRQFILSSKKLLLSDSGFYLCAWTQGNTGELFFGEGSRLTVL.